This T cell receptor (beta chain) was retrieved from a study of post-analysis software for immune sequencing data. Across the study: Secondary progressive, relapsing-remitting and progressive-relapsing multiple sclerosis were among the included disease courses. Points from the study as a whole: In patients, TRBV5-6, TRBV5-1 and TRBV20-1 belonged to roughly 5 TRBV segments found more frequently than in controls. Analysis by F measure revealed that same-batch samples clustered strongly together. Normalized Chao1 diversity was significantly reduced in patients versus controls.

Unique-molecular-identifier-tagged TCR beta cDNA libraries were used. T cells, about 0.9 to 10 million of them, yielded roughly 550,000 cDNA molecules. TCRdb passed the PCR reads through MiXCR, listing each CDR3 protein once. The sample lists roughly 700,000 distinct CDR3 sequences; about 32% were seen once. CDR1 is SGHTA, CDR2 FQGNSA, per germline. Trimming took off 3 bases at V and 10 bases at J, with 16 bases between the two ends. CDR3 size: 14 residues. This clonotype was picked up a small number of times. Its antigen is still unknown. The TCR sequence derives from a girl aged 10 to 17 with multiple sclerosis. Sequencing input: blood. This sequence joins TRBV7-2 and TRBJ2-1, with no clear D. The CDR3 DNA is TGTGCCAGCAGCTTTGCAACACAAATGATGGAGCAGTTCTTC. This codes for CASSFATQMMEQFF.